These 29 T cell receptor beta chains originate from one sample sequenced in a study of blood T cell repertoires in COVID-19. The repertoire was sequenced with immunoSEQ multiplex PCR; TCRdb's copy has only in-frame clones and lacks some. The sample comprises about 100,000 clones, roughly 90% of which are singletons, and approximately 7% rests with the top ten. Material: peripheral blood. These receptors were collected from a man aged 25 to 40 in a cohort sampled during active COVID-19.

The count of this clone is one. The chain couples TRBV27 to TRBJ1-2; tentatively, D is TRBD1 (6 bases). Germline values: CDR1 MNHEY, CDR2 SMNVEV (reference sequence). CDR3 length equals 15 residues. Trimming took off 6 bases at V and 5 bases at J, with 19 bases between the two ends. CDR3 DNA sequence: TGTGCCAGCAGGGGGGAAGGTGGGGGCGGATATGGCTACACCTTC. Protein product: CASRGEGGGGYGYTF.

The chain couples TRBV7-8 to TRBJ1-2, with 10 bases identical to TRBD1. Trimming removed 4 bases from V and 6 bases from J; junction bases left unmatched: 8. The CDR3 extends over 15 amino acids. Germline values: CDR1 SGHVS, CDR2 FQNEAQ. DNA of the CDR3: TGTGCCAGCAGCTACCGACAGGGGGCAATTGATGGCTACACCTTC. It specifies CASSYRQGAIDGYTF.

This rearrangement joins TRBV18 to TRBJ1-2, with 9 bases aligning to TRBD1. CDR1 is KGHSH and CDR2 is LQKENI in the germline V gene. V lost 1 base to trimming and J lost 6 bases; unmatched junction nucleotides: 6. The CDR3 covers 15 residues. For the CDR3, the DNA is TGTGCCAGCTCACCACGCTCGGACAGGGGTGATGGCTACACCTTC. Protein: CASSPRSDRGDGYTF.

CDR3 loop: CASSLGTGYEQYF. The CDR3 region has the DNA TGTGCCAGCAGCTTAGGGACAGGGTACGAGCAGTACTTC. The chain has TRBV7-2 and TRBJ2-7; 8 nucleotides align to TRBD1. Losses at the gene ends were 1 base for V and 4 bases for J; bases not matched to a gene: 0. Germline V gene data show CDR1 as SGHTA and CDR2 as FQGNSA. This CDR3 region has 13 residues.

The CDR3 protein is CVTGTRGEWNEQFF. The CDR3 nucleotides read TGTGTTACGGGAACCCGGGGGGAGTGGAATGAGCAGTTCTTC. The J gene is TRBJ2-1, the V gene TRBV28; 7 bases fit TRBD2. Germline CDR1 MDHEN, CDR2 SYDVKM. The CDR3 contains 14 residues.

The V gene is TRBV14, the J gene TRBJ2-7; D not resolved. The CDR3 has 13 residues. The V and J ends lost 5 bases and 2 bases respectively, with 10 bases between them. Per germline, CDR1 SGHDN and CDR2 FVKESK. CDR3 residues: CASSTLGTYEQYF. CDR3 nucleotide sequence: TGTGCCAGCAGCACCCTAGGAACCTACGAGCAGTACTTC.

This rearrangement joins TRBV5-5 to TRBJ1-4; D not resolved. Germline CDR1 SGHKS, CDR2 YYEKEE (reference sequence). The CDR3 is 16 residues long. With 2 bases removed from V and 0 bases from J, the gap between germline ends came to 11 bases. The CDR3 here is CASSFAGGATNEKLFF. In DNA, the CDR3 is TGTGCCAGCAGCTTCGCGGGCGGCGCAACTAATGAAAAACTGTTTTTT.

The chain employs TRBV21-1 and TRBJ2-5; the table's D call of TRBD2 was not tested on the DNA. TRBV21-1 has pseudogene status. The CDR3 loop spans 15 amino acids. The CDR3 nucleotides read TGTGCCAGCAGCAAAAGAGAACCGTTCCAAGAGACCCAGTACTTC. It specifies CASSKREPFQETQYF.

The rearrangement joins TRBV5-5 to TRBJ2-7; D is possibly TRBD2 (6 bases). V was clipped by 4 bases and J by 2 bases, with 19 bases between them. Germline V gene lookup returns CDR1 SGHKS and CDR2 YYEKEE (reference sequence). The CDR3 sequence is 16 residues long. The CDR3 here is CASSPSRGTATYEQYF. In nucleotides, the CDR3 is TGTGCCAGCAGCCCTAGCCGGGGGACGGCTACCTACGAGCAGTACTTC. Full variable domain (outside the CDR3, taken from reference TRBV5-5 and TRBJ2-7): DAGVTQSPTHLIKTRGQQVTLRCSPISGHKSVSWYQQVLGQGPQFIFQYYEKEERGRGNFPDRFSARQFPNYSSELNVNALLLGDSALYLCASSPSRGTATYEQYFGPGTRLTVT.

This chain uses TRBV18 with TRBJ2-7, with 8 bases that match TRBD1. Germline assignment: CDR1 KGHSH and CDR2 LQKENI. V gave up 2 bases and J gave up 6 bases; unmatched junction bases: 6. The CDR3 is 14 residues long. The CDR3 loop is CASSPGQGIGEQYF. As DNA, the CDR3 is TGTGCCAGCTCACCAGGACAGGGTATAGGCGAGCAGTACTTC.

This chain joins TRBV10-1 and TRBJ2-5, with 9 bases lining up with TRBD2. Germline CDR1 is WNHNN and CDR2 is SYGVQD (reference sequence). This CDR3 spans 15 amino acids. V was pared by 3 bases and J by 0 bases, with 2 bases of the junction left unmatched. The CDR3 DNA sequence: TGCGCCAGCAGTGATCCTAGCGGGAACCAAGAGACCCAGTACTTC. It is translated as CASSDPSGNQETQYF.

This clone was seen once. The rearrangement uses TRBV5-1 and TRBJ2-2, with D maybe TRBD1 (5 bases). V was cut by 4 bases and J by 5 bases, with 9 bases left in between. CDR3 length equals 13 residues. The germline V gene encodes CDR1 SGHRS and CDR2 YFSETQ. CDR3: CASSGAGTGELFF. The CDR3 DNA is TGCGCCAGCAGCGGGGCCGGGACCGGGGAGCTGTTTTTT.

This chain connects TRBV9 to TRBJ1-4, with 11 bases aligning to TRBD1. V was pared by 3 bases and J by 5 bases, with 9 bases of the junction left unmatched. The CDR3 consists of 17 residues. Germline CDR1 SGDLS, CDR2 YYNGEE. The CDR3 here is CASSGGTGGTRNEKLFF. CDR3 sequence (DNA): TGTGCCAGCAGCGGCGGGACAGGGGGGACTAGAAATGAAAAACTGTTTTTT.

This chain links TRBV15 with TRBJ2-1; D ambiguous. V was cut by 1 base and J by 8 bases, with 21 bases left in between. There are 17 residues in the CDR3. Per the germline V gene, CDR1 is LNHNV and CDR2 is YYDKDF (reference sequence). CDR3 bases: TGTGCCACCAGCAGAGTTCCCCCCGGAGCCCGCCCCGATGAGCAGTTCTTC. Amino acids: CATSRVPPGARPDEQFF.

This chain joins TRBV19 and TRBJ2-5; TRBD1 matches at 10 bases. In germline, CDR1 is LNHDA, CDR2 SQIVND (reference sequence). Germline trimming cut 3 bases from V and 5 bases from J; bases unmatched to any gene: 12. The CDR3 spans 17 residues. CDR3 DNA: TGTGCCAGTAGTATGGGACAGGGGTCTCCTCGGGCGGAGACCCAGTACTTC. Its protein product is CASSMGQGSPRAETQYF.

The rearrangement uses TRBV12-5 and TRBJ2-1, with 8 nucleotides matching TRBD2. The J segment lost 8 bases and the V segment lost 3 bases, leaving 6 bases of the junction unmatched. Germline V gives CDR1 LGHNT, CDR2 FRNRAP. The CDR3 sequence is 14 residues long. This CDR3 is CASGFGGAADEQFF. Written as DNA, the CDR3 is TGTGCTAGTGGTTTCGGGGGGGCCGCGGATGAGCAGTTCTTC.

The genes are TRBV30 and TRBJ1-5, with D hard to call. CDR1 GTSNPN and CDR2 SVGIG come from the germline V gene (reference sequence). CDR3 length: 13 amino acids. V shed 4 bases and J shed 5 bases, with 12 bases lying between them. CDR3 DNA sequence: TGTGCCTGGACACCCAAGCTCGATCAGCCCCAGCATTTT. Protein product: CAWTPKLDQPQHF. The full variable domain, rest sourced from reference TRBV30 and TRBJ1-5, is SQTIHQWPATLVQPVGSPLSLECTVEGTSNPNLYWYRQAAGRGLQLLFYSVGIGQISSEVPQNLSASRPQDRQFILSSKKLLLSDSGFYLCAWTPKLDQPQHFGDGTRLSIL.

The V gene is TRBV19, the J gene TRBJ1-1, with a tentative D call TRBD1 (6 bases). The germline V gene encodes CDR1 LNHDA and CDR2 SQIVND (reference sequence). The CDR3 runs 13 residues. The V end lost 10 bases, the J end lost 1 base, and 13 bases lay between the germline ends. CDR3 region: CATCWGPNTEAFF. The CDR3, as DNA: TGTGCCACCTGTTGGGGGCCGAACACTGAAGCTTTCTTT.

The chain has TRBV19 and TRBJ2-3, with 12 bases aligning to TRBD2. This CDR3 region has 16 residues. Germline CDR1 and CDR2: LNHDA and SQIVND (reference sequence). Trimming at V came to 6 bases and at J to 0 bases, leaving 4 bases not matched to a gene. The CDR3 protein is CASRLAGGPSTDTQYF. CDR3 bases: TGTGCCAGTAGGCTAGCGGGGGGGCCGAGCACAGATACGCAGTATTTT.

V is TRBV7-2 and J is TRBJ1-6; 7 bases are a match to TRBD1. CDR3 length equals 16 residues. V lost 3 bases, J lost 5 bases, and 7 bases stayed unmatched. Germline CDR1 is SGHTA and CDR2 is FQGNSA. CDR3 region: CASSFTGDSNNSPLHF. For the CDR3, the DNA is TGTGCCAGCAGCTTCACGGGGGACAGCAATAATTCACCCCTCCACTTT.

The genes are TRBV4-2 and TRBJ2-1; 7 bases are a match to TRBD2. Germline-derived CDR1 and CDR2 are LGHNA and YNFKEQ. The V gene end was trimmed by 2 bases and the J gene end by 6 bases; junction bases not matched to a gene: 10. The CDR3 has 16 amino acids. DNA for the CDR3: TGTGCCAGCAGCCAACTCAGGCCGGGACTACGCAATGAGCAGTTCTTC. Protein product: CASSQLRPGLRNEQFF.

There are a few counts of this clone. The chain recombines TRBV11-3 with TRBJ2-3; 8 nucleotides line up with TRBD1. Germline V CDR1 and CDR2: SGHNT, YENEEA. The V segment lost 10 bases and the J segment 4 bases; nucleotides outside the gene matches: 7. The CDR3 spans 13 residues. The DNA for the CDR3 is TGTGCCACTCGGACAGGGCGGTCAGATACGCAGTATTTT. This codes for CATRTGRSDTQYF.

The chain is built from TRBV5-4 and TRBJ2-5; possible D gene TRBD1, 5 bases. The CDR3 length is 13 residues. Trimming shortened V by 0 bases and J by 3 bases, and 6 bases separated the two germline ends. CDR1 is SGHNT and CDR2 is YYREEE in the germline V gene (reference sequence). The CDR3 DNA is TGTGCCAGCAGCTTGGGCAGGGAAGAGACCCAGTACTTC. Translated: CASSLGREETQYF.

The CDR3 loop reads CASSDWDRGRNTIYF. The CDR3 DNA is TGTGCCAGCAGCGATTGGGACAGGGGACGGAACACCATATATTTT. The V call is TRBV21-1, the J call TRBJ1-3; TRBD1 is the table's D call and was not checked against the DNA. TRBV21-1 is termed a pseudogene. The CDR3 sequence is 15 residues long.

This chain links TRBV19 with TRBJ1-1; D might be TRBD1 (6 bases). V was trimmed by 1 base and J by 8 bases, leaving 14 bases between them. Per germline, CDR1 LNHDA and CDR2 SQIVND (reference sequence). The CDR3 spans 14 residues. Here the CDR3 reads CASSIARGTPEAFF. CDR3 DNA sequence: TGTGCCAGTAGTATAGCCAGGGGTACACCGGAAGCTTTCTTT.

The chain combines TRBV7-2 with TRBJ2-3, with 8 positions matching TRBD2. The CDR3 totals 18 residues. Germline-derived CDR1 and CDR2 are SGHTA and FQGNSA. Losses at the gene ends were 6 bases for V and 0 bases for J; bases not matched to a gene: 14. The CDR3 sequence is CASSGGGYDSLSTDTQYF. The CDR3, as DNA: TGTGCCAGCAGTGGCGGGGGGTATGACTCCCTAAGCACAGATACGCAGTATTTT.

This clone was detected a few times. The CDR3 is CASSSNQLAGGPYNEQFF. The CDR3 nucleotides read TGTGCCAGCAGTTCCAATCAACTAGCGGGGGGGCCCTACAATGAGCAGTTCTTC. J is TRBJ2-1 and V is TRBV6-2 or TRBV6-3; 13 bases agree with TRBD2. CDR1 and CDR2 (germline): MNHEY, SVGEGT. The CDR3 is 18 residues long. With V trimmed by 4 bases and J by 2 bases, 8 bases remained unmatched.

The gene calls are TRBV10-2 and TRBJ1-4; 8 positions agree with TRBD1. This CDR3 is built from 15 residues. Germline V gene sequence: CDR1 WSHSY, CDR2 SAAADI. The V and J ends lost 0 bases and 4 bases, in that order; junction bases with no gene match: 1. The CDR3, as DNA: TGCGCCAGCAGTGAGTCGACAGGGGTTAATGAAAAACTGTTTTTT. Its protein is CASSESTGVNEKLFF.

V gene TRBV27 combines with J gene TRBJ2-7; D gene uncertain. Germline CDR1 MNHEY, CDR2 SMNVEV (reference sequence). The V end lost 4 bases, the J end lost 2 bases, and 15 bases lay between the germline ends. The CDR3 runs 15 residues. The CDR3 is CASSYRAGGTYEQYF. DNA for the CDR3: TGTGCCAGCAGTTACCGCGCAGGTGGAACCTACGAGCAGTACTTC.